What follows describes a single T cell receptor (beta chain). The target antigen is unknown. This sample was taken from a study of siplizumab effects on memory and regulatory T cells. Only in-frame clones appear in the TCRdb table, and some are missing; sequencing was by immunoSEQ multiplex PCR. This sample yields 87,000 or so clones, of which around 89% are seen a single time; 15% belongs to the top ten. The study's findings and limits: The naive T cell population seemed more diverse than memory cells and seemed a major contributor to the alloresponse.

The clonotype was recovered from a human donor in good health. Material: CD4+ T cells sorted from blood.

In DNA form, the CDR3 reads TGTGCCAGTAGTGTAGTGGGCAATCAGCCCCAGCATTTT. This gives the protein CASSVVGNQPQHF. V gene TRBV19 combines with J gene TRBJ1-5; D is uncertain. The germline V and J ends were trimmed by 5 bases and 2 bases, with 7 bases remaining between them. CDR3 length: 13 amino acids. In germline, CDR1 is LNHDA, CDR2 SQIVND (reference sequence).